By proportion, the clone carrying this TCR beta chain is medium-sized. The entry originates in a study of cytomegalovirus exposure and HLA in healthy donors. Researchers ran the PCR with 60 Vbeta and 13 Jbeta primers. Authors' methods: Per a later analysis, the number of unique TCR beta chains was around 79 million, of which around 9.9 million were shared. Only in-frame clones appear in the TCRdb table, and some are missing; sequencing was by immunoSEQ multiplex PCR. V, J and clone size are those of that table, while D and trimming were read from the DNA. The sample lists 90,000 to 110,000 clones; 83% were seen once. This CDR3 has 15 residues. The V gene lost 5 bases and the J gene lost 0 bases, with 8 bases spanning the gap. The germline CDR1 and CDR2 sequences are MNHEY and SVGAGI.

Sequencing input: PBMCs. This clonotype was obtained from a man aged 18 to 29 in good health and CMV-seronegative. The chain combines TRBV6-5 with TRBJ2-6; D unclear. The CDR3 here is CASSVRPSGANVLTF. In DNA form, the CDR3 reads TGTGCCAGCAGTGTCAGGCCCTCTGGGGCCAACGTCCTGACTTTC.